This T cell receptor beta chain was profiled in a study of cytomegalovirus exposure and HLA in healthy donors. Study-wide findings and caveats: Reported results showed that the classifier diagnosed cytomegalovirus status with high specificity and sensitivity. Prior analysis indicated that the majority of TCR beta V segments exhibited productivity approximately 87% or approximately 30% of the time. Certain indistinguishable V segments, among them TRBV6-2 and TRBV6-3, were excluded. What was likely a sequencing artifact was a cluster of highly shared sequence variants.

The CDR3 extends over 13 amino acids. CDR1 is MGHDK, CDR2 SYGVNS, per germline. V lost 8 bases, J lost 6 bases, and 9 bases stayed unmatched. The PCR contained 60 Vbeta and 13 Jbeta primers. Profiling relied on immunoSEQ multiplex PCR, and the TCRdb table lists in-frame clones only, not all of them. This table has some 250,000 clones, roughly 82% appearing once. Details on this clone: Its antigen remains unknown.

This sequence originates from a woman aged 40 to 50 in good health and CMV-seropositive. The sample taken for sequencing was PBMCs. V gene TRBV25-1 combines with J gene TRBJ1-1; 7 bases map to TRBD1. The CDR3 coding sequence is TGTGCCAGCGTTCGACAGGGCTTGCCTGAAGCTTTCTTT. This sequence encodes CASVRQGLPEAFF.